The 29 T cell receptor beta chains below all came from one sample that was sequenced in a study of blood T cell repertoires in COVID-19. Clones were sequenced by immunoSEQ multiplex PCR, and TCRdb holds only the in-frame ones, with some missing. The repertoire has 150,000 to 200,000 clones, over 75% of them found once; the top ten carry roughly 3.1%. Specimen: peripheral blood. These TCRs come from a man in his 70s with acute or convalescent COVID-19.

The genes are TRBV11-3 and TRBJ2-7; 9 positions agree with TRBD1. Germline V gene data show CDR1 as SGHNT and CDR2 as YENEEA. Trimming cost V 5 bases and J 7 bases; bases outside gene matches: 9. This CDR3 has 14 amino acids. The CDR3 DNA is TGTGCCAGCAGCCGCTGGGACAGGGTCGAAGAGCAGTACTTC. Encoded protein: CASSRWDRVEEQYF.

The chain has TRBV11-2 and TRBJ1-1, with 8 nucleotides matching TRBD1. The CDR3 has 15 residues. The V segment lost 3 bases and the J segment 6 bases; nucleotides outside the gene matches: 9. Germline CDR1 is SGHAT and CDR2 is FQNNGV. The CDR3 is CASSLGQASTPEAFF. For the CDR3, the DNA is TGTGCCAGCAGCTTGGGACAGGCATCGACCCCTGAAGCTTTCTTT.

V and J are TRBV5-1 and TRBJ2-5, with D perhaps TRBD1 (6 bases). Germline V gives CDR1 SGHRS, CDR2 YFSETQ. The CDR3 is made up of 14 amino acids. The V gene lost 4 bases and the J gene lost 0 bases, with 10 bases spanning the gap. CDR3: CASSQQGNQETQYF. CDR3 bases: TGCGCCAGCAGCCAACAGGGAAACCAAGAGACCCAGTACTTC.

V gene TRBV30 combines with J gene TRBJ2-7; 8 bases align to TRBD2. J gave up 5 bases and V 2 bases, and 11 bases lay outside the gene matches. This CDR3 is 15 amino acids long. CDR1 is GTSNPN and CDR2 is SVGIG in the germline V gene (reference sequence). The CDR3 DNA reads as TGTGCCTGGAGTCTTGTAACGGGAGGGCCGGACGAGCAGTACTTC. This gives the protein CAWSLVTGGPDEQYF.

This sequence joins TRBV5-1 and TRBJ1-1, with D unresolved. Trimming removed 4 bases from V and 3 bases from J, with 10 bases in between. The CDR3 is 13 residues long. Germline values: CDR1 SGHRS, CDR2 YFSETQ. CDR3 DNA: TGCGCCAGCAGCCCAAACGAGTACACTGAAGCTTTCTTT. Residues: CASSPNEYTEAFF.

V gene TRBV6-5 combines with J gene TRBJ1-2; D might be TRBD1 (6 bases). The CDR3 has 13 amino acids. V dropped 4 bases and J dropped 5 bases, with 11 bases sitting between them. CDR1 MNHEY and CDR2 SVGAGI come from the germline V gene. CDR3 sequence (DNA): TGTGCCAGCAGTTTTACAGGGAATTATGGCTACACCTTC. Translating gives CASSFTGNYGYTF.

The chain combines TRBV6-5 with TRBJ2-5, with TRBD1 matching 9 bases. V was clipped by 7 bases and J by 4 bases; unmatched bases: 7. The CDR3 runs 14 residues. Germline V gene lookup returns CDR1 MNHEY and CDR2 SVGAGI. The CDR3 loop reads CASTPGTGRETQYF. The CDR3 DNA is TGTGCCAGCACCCCCGGGACAGGGAGAGAGACCCAGTACTTC.

This rearrangement joins TRBV5-1 to TRBJ2-2, with D uncertain. The length of the CDR3 is 13 residues. Trimming took off 6 bases at V and 3 bases at J, with 9 bases between the two ends. Germline V gene sequence: CDR1 SGHRS, CDR2 YFSETQ. The CDR3 DNA follows: TGCGCCAGCATGAACACAGACACCGGGGAGCTGTTTTTT. Its translation is CASMNTDTGELFF.

A few counts support this clone. The sample carries other DNA sequences with the same CDR3. The chain combines TRBV5-1 with TRBJ2-7, with 10 positions matching TRBD1. With V trimmed by 4 bases and J by 2 bases, 3 bases remained unmatched. The CDR3 covers 14 residues. Germline assignment: CDR1 SGHRS and CDR2 YFSETQ. CDR3 sequence reads: CASSPGQGAYEQYF. CDR3 DNA: TGCGCCAGCAGCCCAGGACAGGGGGCCTACGAGCAGTACTTC.

The chain links TRBV6-5 to TRBJ2-1; D perhaps matches TRBD2 (7 bases). This CDR3 is 13 amino acids long. V was cut by 2 bases and J by 9 bases, with 11 bases left in between. Germline-derived CDR1 and CDR2 are MNHEY and SVGAGI. CDR3 sequence: CASSYGGGGEQFF. As DNA, the CDR3 is TGTGCCAGCAGTTACGGCGGGGGCGGTGAGCAGTTCTTC.

The genes are TRBV6-5 and TRBJ1-2, with D possibly being TRBD1 (6 bases). V lost 7 bases, J lost 4 bases, and 19 bases lay in between. The germline V gene has CDR1 MNHEY and CDR2 SVGAGI. CDR3 length: 15 residues. The CDR3 DNA sequence: TGTGCCAGCAAGACCGAGGCAGGGGACACCTATGGCTACACCTTC. This translates into CASKTEAGDTYGYTF.

The chain links TRBV7-8 to TRBJ2-6; 7 bases are a match to TRBD1. CDR1 is SGHVS, CDR2 FQNEAQ, per germline. V lost 5 bases, J lost 3 bases, and 7 bases stayed unmatched. The CDR3 consists of 16 residues. CDR3 amino acids: CASSRTTGSGANVLTF. CDR3 in DNA: TGTGCCAGCAGCCGAACGACAGGGAGTGGGGCCAACGTCCTGACTTTC. The full variable domain, in which reference TRBV7-8 and TRBJ2-6 provide the parts outside the CDR3, is GAGVSQSPRYKVAKRGQDVALRCDPISGHVSLFWYQQALGQGPEFLTYFQNEAQLDKSGLPSDRFFAERPEGSVSTLKIQRTQQEDSAVYLCASSRTTGSGANVLTFGAGSRLTVL.

V gene TRBV2 combines with J gene TRBJ1-2; D might be TRBD1 (5 bases). Germline CDR1 reads SNHLY; CDR2 reads FYNNEI. V lost 5 bases and J 6 bases, leaving 10 bases between the germline ends. The CDR3 loop spans 12 amino acids. CDR3 sequence reads: CASSTRVDGYTF. CDR3 coding DNA: TGTGCCAGCAGTACCAGGGTTGATGGCTACACCTTC.

This clone was detected only once. The CDR3 nucleotides read TGTGCCAGCAGTTTGGGCAGGGGGAATGGCTACACCTTC. Translating it yields CASSLGRGNGYTF. The rearrangement links TRBV27 to TRBJ1-2, with 7 bases fitting TRBD1. CDR1 and CDR2 from the germline V gene are MNHEY and SMNVEV (reference sequence). V trimming: 3 bases; J trimming: 6 bases; junction bases outside the gene matches: 4. The CDR3 is made up of 13 amino acids.

This clone was counted only a few times. The chain carries TRBV9 and TRBJ1-2; weak D call: TRBD1 (6 bases). Germline assignment: CDR1 SGDLS and CDR2 YYNGEE. V dropped 2 bases and J dropped 6 bases, with 8 bases sitting between them. This CDR3 has 12 residues. The CDR3 sequence is CASSVNRDGYTF. CDR3 DNA: TGTGCCAGCAGCGTGAACAGGGATGGCTACACCTTC.

The chain links TRBV29-1 to TRBJ1-1; D uncertain. The length of the CDR3 is 14 residues. V lost 1 base and J lost 0, with 9 bases in between. Germline CDR1 reads SQVTM; CDR2 reads ANQGSEA. The CDR3: CSVEGAQLNTEAFF. In DNA, the CDR3 is TGCAGCGTTGAAGGGGCACAGCTGAACACTGAAGCTTTCTTT.

In its sample, this clone was seen a few times. The genes are TRBV10-3 and TRBJ2-3; weak D call: TRBD2 (6 bases). The CDR3 is made up of 14 amino acids. Germline values: CDR1 ENHRY, CDR2 SYGVKD. V dropped 9 bases and J dropped 0 bases, with 13 bases sitting between them. Here the CDR3 DNA reads TGTGCCATTTCTAGCGTTACTAGCACAGATACGCAGTATTTT. This codes for CAISSVTSTDTQYF.

This sequence joins TRBV7-9 and TRBJ2-4; D possibly corresponds to TRBD1 (5 bases). Germline assignment: CDR1 SEHNR and CDR2 FQNEAQ (reference sequence). The ends were cut back, 1 base at V and 1 base at J, with 5 bases in the middle. There are 14 residues in the CDR3. The CDR3 region is CASSLEGAKNIQYF. The CDR3 nucleotides read TGTGCCAGCAGCTTAGAGGGGGCCAAAAACATTCAGTACTTC.

This clone has only a few counts. The gene calls are TRBV19 and TRBJ1-3; TRBD1 might be the D (6 bases). The CDR3 is 14 residues long. Trimming took off 5 bases at V and 3 bases at J, with 11 bases between the two ends. Germline CDR1 and CDR2: LNHDA and SQIVND (reference sequence). The CDR3 is CASSPAGDGNTIYF. The CDR3 coding sequence is TGTGCCAGTAGTCCCGCAGGGGATGGAAACACCATATATTTT.

The chain joins TRBV5-4 to TRBJ1-2; a weak D match, TRBD1 (5 bases). Germline V gives CDR1 SGHNT, CDR2 YYREEE (reference sequence). CDR3 length: 15 residues. V was pared by 0 bases and J by 4 bases, with 13 bases between. CDR3 loop: CASSLAGGEGYGYTF. The CDR3 nucleotides are TGTGCCAGCAGCTTGGCGGGGGGTGAGGGCTATGGCTACACCTTC.

CDR3 in amino acids: CASSLGLAGSYNEQFF. DNA for the CDR3: TGCGCCAGCAGCTTGGGACTAGCGGGGAGCTACAATGAGCAGTTCTTC. This rearrangement joins TRBV5-1 to TRBJ2-1; 11 nucleotides agree with TRBD2. The CDR3 runs to 16 residues. V gave up 0 bases and J gave up 3 bases; unmatched junction bases: 2. Germline CDR1 SGHRS, CDR2 YFSETQ.

This clone was counted between two and nine times. V usage is TRBV6-5 and J usage is TRBJ2-1, with 9 bases matching TRBD2. The CDR3 is made up of 16 amino acids. Trimming removed 0 bases from V and 7 bases from J; junction bases left unmatched: 7. Germline V gives CDR1 MNHEY, CDR2 SVGAGI. CDR3 in DNA: TGTGCCAGCAGTTACTCTCAGAGTCTAGCGGGGAATGAGCAGTTCTTC. Protein sequence: CASSYSQSLAGNEQFF.

The V gene is TRBV11-3, the J gene TRBJ1-6, with D unresolved. The V gene's germline CDR1 is SGHNT and CDR2 YENEEA. The CDR3 length is 17 residues. V was clipped by 1 base and J by 8 bases, with 18 bases between them. CDR3 protein: CASSLVSYAERDSPLHF. CDR3 coding DNA: TGTGCCAGCAGCTTAGTTAGTTATGCTGAACGGGATTCACCCCTCCACTTT.

V and J are TRBV21-1 and TRBJ2-7; TRBD2 was called by the table and not checked on the DNA. TRBV21-1 has pseudogene status. This CDR3 has 19 amino acids. The CDR3 coding sequence is TGTGCCAGCAGCAGCCCAGGGGATCTAGGACTAGCGGGAGGATACGAGCAGTACTTC. This encodes CASSSPGDLGLAGGYEQYF.

The chain uses TRBV10-3 and TRBJ2-3; tentatively, D is TRBD2 (6 bases). V was cut by 4 bases and J by 0 bases, with 17 bases left in between. The CDR3 has 17 amino acids. The germline V gene encodes CDR1 ENHRY and CDR2 SYGVKD. Here the CDR3 reads CAISALGGGLSTDTQYF. CDR3 in DNA: TGTGCCATCAGTGCCCTCGGGGGAGGTCTTAGCACAGATACGCAGTATTTT.

The chain has TRBV4-2 and TRBJ2-3; 8 positions match TRBD2. CDR3 size: 15 residues. Per germline, CDR1 LGHNA and CDR2 YNFKEQ. Losses at the gene ends were 2 bases for V and 1 base for J; bases not matched to a gene: 2. CDR3 sequence reads: CASSQNGGGTDTQYF. The CDR3 nucleotides are TGTGCCAGCAGCCAAAACGGGGGGGGCACAGATACGCAGTATTTT.

This chain joins TRBV10-2 and TRBJ1-2, with D perhaps matching TRBD1 (6 bases). CDR1 WSHSY and CDR2 SAAADI come from the germline V gene. This CDR3 has 16 amino acids. V dropped 4 bases and J dropped 4 bases, with 19 bases sitting between them. This CDR3 reads CASSALSRTALYGYTF. For the CDR3, the DNA is TGCGCCAGCAGTGCTCTCTCGAGGACAGCTCTCTATGGCTACACCTTC.

The rearrangement uses TRBV27 and TRBJ1-2; D remains ambiguous. V dropped 3 bases and J dropped 8 bases, with 13 bases sitting between them. Germline assignment: CDR1 MNHEY and CDR2 SMNVEV (reference sequence). CDR3 length: 13 amino acids. The CDR3 is CASSFAGTWGYTF. In DNA, the CDR3 is TGTGCCAGCAGTTTCGCGGGAACGTGGGGCTACACCTTC.

The chain is built from TRBV11-2 and TRBJ2-7; D perhaps matches TRBD1 (6 bases). The CDR3 is 14 residues long. V lost 6 bases to trimming and J lost 6 bases, with 18 bases between them. The germline V gene encodes CDR1 SGHAT and CDR2 FQNNGV. The CDR3 DNA reads TGTGCCAGCAGGCCCAACAGGGTTGGAGGCGAGCAGTACTTC. This encodes CASRPNRVGGEQYF. Supplemented by reference TRBV11-2 and TRBJ2-7, the full variable domain reads EAGVAQSPRYKIIEKRQSVAFWCNPISGHATLYWYQQILGQGPKLLIQFQNNGVVDDSQLPKDRFSAERLKGVDSTLKIQPAKLEDSAVYLCASRPNRVGGEQYFGPGTRLTVT.